These 18 T cell receptor beta chains originate from one sample sequenced in a study of vaccination effects on CD4 cells after COVID-19. The antigens for these receptors are not known. Pools of viral peptides were used by the ViraFEST assay to expand antigen-specific CD4+ T cells ahead of sequencing. Subsequent to a culture period of more than 8 days, CD4+ T cells were isolated. Nucleocapsid antibodies were negative in the vaccine recipients, who had never had SARS-CoV-2 infection. Assay used: immunoSEQ multiplex PCR; TCRdb lists only in-frame clones, some missing. The sample lists 30,000 to 35,000 clones; around 73% were seen once. This specimen was CD4+ T cells from PBMCs cultured with HCoV-OC43 spike peptides, taken before COVID-19 vaccination. Subset noted: HCoV-OC43 spike overlapping peptide pool stimulation. Receptor source: a human donor who received a COVID-19 vaccine.

V and J are TRBV28 and TRBJ2-7; D perhaps matches TRBD1 (6 bases). Trimming pared 6 bases from V and 9 bases from J, leaving 18 bases between. This CDR3 spans 13 amino acids. CDR1 and CDR2 from the germline V gene are MDHEN and SYDVKM. This chain's CDR3 is CASRGTRGEGQYF. For the CDR3, the DNA is TGTGCCAGCAGGGGTACCAGGGGAGAGGGGCAGTACTTC.

This chain connects TRBV3-1 (or the pseudogene TRBV3-2) to TRBJ2-3; D is unclear. The length of the CDR3 is 14 residues. Germline values: CDR1 LGHDT, CDR2 YNNKEL (reference sequence). Deletions cut 4 bases from V and 0 bases from J, with 8 bases between. The DNA for the CDR3 is TGTGCCAGCAGCCTCTACTTTAGCACAGATACGCAGTATTTT. The encoded protein is CASSLYFSTDTQYF.

The chain recombines TRBV6-7 with TRBJ2-2; D remains unclear. TRBV6-7 is identified as an open reading frame with a role that is uncertain. The CDR3 is made up of 12 amino acids. Trimming cost V 7 bases and J 3 bases, with 6 bases left between them. For the CDR3, the DNA is TGTGCCAGCATTGTTTACACCGGGGAGCTGTTTTTT. Protein sequence: CASIVYTGELFF.

This sequence joins TRBV11-2 and TRBJ1-6; 9 bases are a match to TRBD1. This CDR3 region has 14 residues. Losses at the gene ends were 4 bases for V and 10 bases for J; bases not matched to a gene: 5. CDR1 and CDR2 from the germline V gene are SGHAT and FQNNGV. The CDR3 loop reads CASSSGQGYSPLHF. CDR3 nucleotides: TGTGCCAGCAGCTCGGGACAGGGATACTCACCCCTCCACTTT.

The chain employs TRBV7-2 and TRBJ1-4, with D possibly TRBD1 on 6 matching bases. Trimming left V 1 base short and J 5 bases short, with 14 bases between. CDR1 SGHTA and CDR2 FQGNSA come from the germline V gene. The CDR3 is 16 amino acids. The CDR3 sequence is CASSLDRAISNEKLFF. CDR3 DNA sequence: TGTGCCAGCAGCTTAGACAGGGCGATATCGAATGAAAAACTGTTTTTT.

The rearrangement joins TRBV30 to TRBJ2-2, with D unclear. Germline V gene lookup returns CDR1 GTSNPN and CDR2 SVGIG (reference sequence). V lost 2 bases to trimming and J lost 4 bases, with 8 bases between them. The CDR3 covers 13 residues. CDR3 coding DNA: TGTGCCTGGAGTTGGCGGTTCACCGGGGAGCTGTTTTTT. This sequence encodes CAWSWRFTGELFF. Together with reference TRBV30 and TRBJ2-2, the CDR3 gives the full variable domain: SQTIHQWPATLVQPVGSPLSLECTVEGTSNPNLYWYRQAAGRGLQLLFYSVGIGQISSEVPQNLSASRPQDRQFILSSKKLLLSDSGFYLCAWSWRFTGELFFGEGSRLTVL.

The rearrangement uses TRBV5-1 and TRBJ2-1; D unresolved. The germline V gene has CDR1 SGHRS and CDR2 YFSETQ. Trimming cost V 2 bases and J 0 bases, with 9 bases left between them. The CDR3 length is 15 residues. CDR3 sequence reads: CASSLGASSYNEQFF. As DNA, the CDR3 is TGCGCCAGCAGCTTAGGCGCGAGCTCCTACAATGAGCAGTTCTTC.

This clone was picked up one time. The chain joins TRBV10-3 to TRBJ1-4; 8 bases map to TRBD1. The CDR3 contains 16 residues. With V trimmed by 0 bases and J by 3 bases, 3 bases remained unmatched. The germline V gene has CDR1 ENHRY and CDR2 SYGVKD. In DNA form, the CDR3 reads TGTGCCATCAGTGAGTCCCTGACAGGGGCTAATGAAAAACTGTTTTTT. The encoded protein is CAISESLTGANEKLFF.

This clone was seen only a few times. The chain employs TRBV7-8 and TRBJ1-4, with D maybe TRBD1 (5 bases). The V gene lost 3 bases and the J gene lost 7 bases, with 15 bases spanning the gap. The CDR3 loop spans 15 amino acids. The V gene's germline CDR1 is SGHVS and CDR2 FQNEAQ. CDR3 nucleotides: TGTGCCAGCAGCTTCAGTCAGGGCCCCAGTGAAAAACTGTTTTTT. It codes for CASSFSQGPSEKLFF.

The rearrangement uses TRBV2 and TRBJ1-2; 11 positions agree with TRBD1. Losses at the gene ends were 0 bases for V and 6 bases for J; bases not matched to a gene: 3. Germline CDR1 is SNHLY and CDR2 is FYNNEI. This CDR3 region has 15 residues. The CDR3 sequence: CASSEAGTGGHGYTF. As DNA, the CDR3 is TGTGCCAGCAGTGAAGCGGGGACAGGGGGTCATGGCTACACCTTC. The entire variable domain, with the rest obtained from reference TRBV2 and TRBJ1-2, is as follows: EPEVTQTPSHQVTQMGQEVILRCVPISNHLYFYWYRQILGQKVEFLVSFYNNEISEKSEIFDDQFSVERPDGSNFTLKIRSTKLEDSAMYFCASSEAGTGGHGYTFGSGTRLTVV.

This chain uses TRBV6-4 with TRBJ2-5, with D possibly called TRBD1 or TRBD2 (5 bases each). Trimming cost V 10 bases and J 4 bases, with 13 bases left between them. The CDR3 extends over 12 amino acids. Germline values: CDR1 MRHNA, CDR2 SNTAGT. The CDR3 is CAILGVSETQYF. Written as DNA, the CDR3 is TGTGCCATTCTGGGGGTTTCAGAGACCCAGTACTTC.

The chain carries TRBV4-3 and TRBJ2-2; TRBD2 aligns across 7 bases. From germline, CDR1 is LGHNA and CDR2 YSLEER. The V segment lost 2 bases and the J segment 5 bases; nucleotides outside the gene matches: 5. The CDR3 consists of 15 residues. CDR3 nucleotide sequence: TGCGCCAGCAGCCAAAAGCGGGGACGAACCGGGGAGCTGTTTTTT. Encoded protein: CASSQKRGRTGELFF.

This clone was observed a few times. The rearrangement uses TRBV30 and TRBJ2-2, with 11 bases that match TRBD2. This CDR3 region has 17 residues. The J segment lost 3 bases and the V segment lost 2 bases, leaving 8 bases of the junction unmatched. Germline CDR1 is GTSNPN and CDR2 is SVGIG (reference sequence). The CDR3, as DNA: TGTGCCTGGAGTCCCGCCTTTAGCGGGAGGGACACCGGGGAGCTGTTTTTT. This encodes CAWSPAFSGRDTGELFF.

The chain uses TRBV4-3 and TRBJ1-1; 7 nucleotides align to TRBD1. The V gene end was trimmed by 3 bases and the J gene end by 10 bases; junction bases not matched to a gene: 20. Germline V gives CDR1 LGHNA, CDR2 YSLEER. The CDR3 loop spans 17 amino acids. CDR3 sequence (DNA): TGCGCCAGCAGCCAGTTTGTAGCCACAGGGGCCGGTCCGGGAGCTTTCTTT. It yields the protein CASSQFVATGAGPGAFF.

The rearrangement links TRBV3-1 (or the pseudogene TRBV3-2) to TRBJ1-1, with a possible D match to TRBD1 (5 bases). The germline V gene has CDR1 LGHDT and CDR2 YNNKEL (reference sequence). Trimming cost V 2 bases and J 3 bases, with 13 bases left between them. The CDR3 has 15 residues. The CDR3 loop is CASSQSFGTYTEAFF. The CDR3 DNA follows: TGTGCCAGCAGCCAAAGTTTCGGGACCTACACTGAAGCTTTCTTT.

This clone was counted ten times or more. The genes are TRBV28 and TRBJ1-5; 11 bases are shared with TRBD1. The CDR3 length is 16 residues. The trim removed 6 bases at V and 4 bases at J, leaving 8 bases unmatched. Per the germline V gene, CDR1 is MDHEN and CDR2 is SYDVKM. The CDR3 reads CASSSGQGARNQPQHF. For the CDR3, the DNA is TGTGCCAGCAGCTCCGGACAGGGGGCGAGGAATCAGCCCCAGCATTTT.

This clone occurred a few times. The chain carries TRBV19 and TRBJ1-3, with D hard to call. The germline V gene has CDR1 LNHDA and CDR2 SQIVND (reference sequence). There are 12 residues in the CDR3. V lost 8 bases and J 0 bases, leaving 5 bases between the germline ends. The CDR3 reads CASESSGNTIYF. The CDR3 bases are TGTGCCAGTGAAAGCTCTGGAAACACCATATATTTT.

The chain joins TRBV6-5 to TRBJ1-2; 9 bases map to TRBD1. Germline V CDR1 and CDR2: MNHEY, SVGAGI. The trim removed 5 bases at V and 5 bases at J, leaving 6 bases unmatched. The CDR3 spans 14 residues. The CDR3 nucleotides read TGTGCCAGCAGTACCAGCGGGACAGGGTATGGCTACACCTTC. Residues: CASSTSGTGYGYTF.